These T cell receptor beta chains were read from a single sample in a study of CD8 T cells in Susac syndrome. TCRdb re-derived calls from the immunoSEQ multiplex PCR reads in MiXCR, one entry per CDR3 protein. The data hold some 90,000 distinct CDR3 sequences, with just under 95% observed a single time. The sequenced material came from CD8+ T cells from PBMCs. The origin of the receptors is a human donor in good health. The CDR3 runs from the conserved cysteine through the conserved F or W. The order of the fields is D gene, V gene, clone size, J gene, CDR3 DNA, CDR3 protein. A D gene is named only where the DNA matches it firmly. Clone size is stated in some rows and not others, as once, few, many or a class when expanded.

TRBD2	TRBV3-1	once	TRBJ2-3	TGTGCCAGCAGCCAAGGTCCGACGGGGGGGAGCACAGATACGCAGTATTTT	CASSQGPTGGSTDTQYF
TRBD1	TRBV25-1	NA	TRBJ2-3	TGTGCCACCGGGACAGGGTGGATAGATACGCAGTATTTT	CATGTGWIDTQYF
NA	TRBV6-6	NA	TRBJ2-1	TGTGCCAGCAGTTTGGCGGTGCAGGGATCCTACAATGAGCAGTTCTTC	CASSLAVQGSYNEQFF
TRBD1	TRBV10-2	NA	TRBJ1-1	TGCGCCAGCAGTGAGTCGGGAGCAGCAGGGGGCACTGAAGCTTTCTTT	CASSESGAAGGTEAFF
TRBD2	TRBV5-1	once	TRBJ2-6	TGCGCCAGCAGCTCTAGCGGGGCCAGCTCTGGGGCCAACGTCCTGACTTTC	CASSSSGASSGANVLTF
NA	TRBV29-1	NA	TRBJ1-2	TGCAGCGTTGAAGGACCGACTAACTATGGCTACACCTTC	CSVEGPTNYGYTF
NA	TRBV9	NA	TRBJ2-6	TGTGCCAGCAGCGTAGACCGGGAATCTGGGGCCAACGTCCTGACTTTC	CASSVDRESGANVLTF
NA	TRBV29-1	once	TRBJ1-4	TGCAGCGTACAGGGAGTTGAAAAACTGTTTTTT	CSVQGVEKLFF
TRBD1	TRBV6-6	NA	TRBJ2-5	TGTGCCAGCAGTTACTCAGGGACAGGGACGAGGGAGACCCAGTACTTC	CASSYSGTGTRETQYF
NA	TRBV11-2	NA	TRBJ2-7	TGTGCCAGCAGCTTCGGGACTGAAGCCTACGAGCAGTACTTC	CASSFGTEAYEQYF
NA	TRBV6-5	NA	TRBJ2-5	TGTGCCAGCGGAGGGGACGGAGAGACCCAGTACTTC	CASGGDGETQYF
TRBD2	TRBV2	NA	TRBJ2-1	TGTGCCAGCAGCCGGACTAGGGGACCCTACAATGAGCAGTTCTTC	CASSRTRGPYNEQFF
TRBD2	TRBV13	NA	TRBJ2-3	TGTGCCAGCAGCTTAGGGCTAGCGGGGGTCACAGATACGCAGTATTTT	CASSLGLAGVTDTQYF
NA	TRBV20-1	NA	TRBJ2-7	TGCAGTGCTAGTTCCAAAGCCTCCTACGAGCAGTACTTC	CSASSKASYEQYF
TRBD1	TRBV12-3/TRBV12-4	NA	TRBJ2-7	TGTGCCAGCAGTTCCCGGACAGGGCTCGTCGTGTACGAGCAGTACTTC	CASSSRTGLVVYEQYF
TRBD2	TRBV6-5	NA	TRBJ2-5	TGTGCCAGCAGTTACACCGGGACTAGCCCTATGGAGACCCAGTACTTC	CASSYTGTSPMETQYF